This is a list of T cell receptor beta chains from one sample in a study of T cell responses to AZD1222 COVID-19 vaccine. Repertoires were generated with immunoSEQ multiplex PCR, while TCRdb's copy carries only in-frame clones and drops some. The repertoire holds about 73,000 clones, with roughly 89% as singletons. Specimen: peripheral blood, collected 28 days after the second AZD1222 dose. The origin of the receptors is an adult who received the AZD1222 COVID-19 vaccine. Each CDR3 is given without its conserved first and last residue. The order of the fields is V gene, J gene, CDR3 protein.

>TRBV6-5|TRBJ1-5
ASSLDRANQPQH
>TRBV5-4|TRBJ1-2
ASSLDVQNYGYT
>TRBV11-2|TRBJ2-7
ASSHLPITYEQY
>TRBV6-1|TRBJ2-7
ASSEDLPGRGGAYEQY
>TRBV6-2/TRBV6-3|TRBJ2-1
ASSGGHEQF
>TRBV3-1/TRBV3-2|TRBJ1-3
ASSQGRGLSGNTIY
>TRBV12-3/TRBV12-4|TRBJ2-2
ASSLGTGELF
>TRBV5-1|TRBJ2-3
ASSLAGRLAGANGADTQY
>TRBV7-7|TRBJ2-5
ASSDVHGRRQETQY
>TRBV5-1|TRBJ2-1
ASSLRTGVDEQF
>TRBV21-1|TRBJ2-1
ASSNRDSEMSSYNEQF
>TRBV4-3|TRBJ2-7
ASSQGPGGAYEQY
>TRBV29-1|TRBJ1-4
SVGNSGTANEKLF
>TRBV7-2|TRBJ2-1
ASSSPGRVNNEQF
>TRBV28|TRBJ1-5
ASSLGQYNQPQH
>TRBV7-9|TRBJ2-1
ASSSRDGYNEQF
>TRBV7-9|TRBJ1-2
ASSSGPTYGYT
>TRBV11-3|TRBJ2-6
ASSLGVGSGANVLT
>TRBV4-3|TRBJ1-5
ASSQGWEIDQPQH
>TRBV19|TRBJ1-5
ASSIDVGQPQH
>TRBV5-1|TRBJ2-3
ASSLGGGNTQY
>TRBV29-1|TRBJ2-2
SVSTLAGAGELF
>TRBV9|TRBJ1-3
ASSPGRGNTIY
>TRBV19|TRBJ1-3
ASSTTGAASGNTIY
>TRBV7-8|TRBJ1-1
ASSLRSWMNTEAF
>TRBV5-4|TRBJ2-3
ASSLGTTEVSTDTQY
>TRBV7-6|TRBJ2-7
ASSLTDLGYEQY
>TRBV12-3/TRBV12-4|TRBJ2-2
ASSLTLTGELF
>TRBV18|TRBJ1-6
ASSPKYNSPLH
>TRBV7-9|TRBJ2-1
ASSSIPFNEQF
>TRBV14|TRBJ2-5
ASSPRPGSETQY
>TRBV5-1|TRBJ2-3
ASSLGRDKYTDTQY
>TRBV21-1|TRBJ1-5
ASSKEAGGNNQPQH
>TRBV19|TRBJ1-5
ASSIAKGQPSNQPQH
>TRBV2|TRBJ2-6
ASSSDRGGANVLT
>TRBV11-2|TRBJ2-5
ASSLEGGRWETQY
>TRBV5-5|TRBJ2-1
ASSLGTGGHNEQF
>TRBV30|TRBJ2-1
AWRQNEGQSLWNEQF
>TRBV6-5|TRBJ1-2
ASSMAGYGYT
>TRBV7-9|TRBJ1-3
ASSLFLTGPSGNTIY
>TRBV2|TRBJ2-3
ASRGSQITQY
>TRBV29-1|TRBJ2-3
SVEKGDTQY
>TRBV11-1|TRBJ2-2
ATGVGGWTGELF
>TRBV28|TRBJ2-7
ASSGGQGFNEQY
>TRBV6-5|TRBJ1-2
ASKGGGYT
>TRBV3-1/TRBV3-2|TRBJ1-2
ASSQDERSYGYT
>TRBV14|TRBJ2-5
ASSQEFPSFGETQY
>TRBV21-1|TRBJ2-1
ASSKYDHNEQF
>TRBV2|TRBJ1-1
ASSRLEAF
>TRBV27|TRBJ2-3
ASSDTWGTDTQY
>TRBV14|TRBJ1-2
ASSQDARTIYGYT
>TRBV23-1|TRBJ2-7
ASSLRVNRGRVYEQY
>TRBV12-3/TRBV12-4|TRBJ1-5
ASSLGSGAGQH
>TRBV4-1|TRBJ1-2
ASSQRTGTYGYT
>TRBV3-1/TRBV3-2|TRBJ1-6
ASSQKNDRTERGSPLH